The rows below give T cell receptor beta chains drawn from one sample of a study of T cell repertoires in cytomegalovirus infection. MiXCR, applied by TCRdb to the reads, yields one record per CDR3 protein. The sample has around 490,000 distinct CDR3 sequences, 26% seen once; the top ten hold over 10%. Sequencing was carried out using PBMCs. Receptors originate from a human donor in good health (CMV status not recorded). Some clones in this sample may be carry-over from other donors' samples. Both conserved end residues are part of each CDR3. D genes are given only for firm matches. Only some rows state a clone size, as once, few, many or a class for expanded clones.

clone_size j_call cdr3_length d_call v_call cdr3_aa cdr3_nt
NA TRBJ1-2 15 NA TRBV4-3 CASSQDWGSRGGYTF TGCGCCAGCAGCCAAGATTGGGGAAGCCGCGGTGGCTACACCTTC
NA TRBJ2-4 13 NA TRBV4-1 CASSPPGANIQYF TGCGCCAGCAGCCCCCCTGGAGCAAACATTCAGTACTTC
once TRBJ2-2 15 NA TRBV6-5 CASRRDSGFSGELFF TGTGCCAGCAGGCGGGACTCCGGATTTTCCGGGGAGCTGTTTTTT
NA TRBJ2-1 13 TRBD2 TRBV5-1 CASRLAGGREQFF TGCGCCAGCAGACTAGCGGGAGGACGTGAGCAGTTCTTC
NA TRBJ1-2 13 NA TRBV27 CASSLSSGGGYTF TGTGCCAGCAGTTTATCTTCGGGTGGGGGCTACACCTTC
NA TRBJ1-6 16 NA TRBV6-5 CASSYSPRGHNSPLHF TGTGCCAGCAGTTACTCGCCCCGGGGGCATAATTCACCCCTCCACTTT
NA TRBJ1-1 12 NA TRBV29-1 CSVAIRVTEAFF TGCAGCGTTGCGATCAGGGTCACTGAAGCTTTCTTT
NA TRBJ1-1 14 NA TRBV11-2 CASSFGGASTEAFF TGTGCCAGCAGCTTCGGGGGGGCAAGCACTGAAGCTTTCTTT
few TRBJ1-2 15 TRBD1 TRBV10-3 CAISDQQGPDYGYTF TGTGCCATCAGTGACCAACAGGGGCCGGACTATGGCTACACCTTC
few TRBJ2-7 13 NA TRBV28 CASSSRGSYEQYF TGTGCCAGCAGTTCACGCGGGTCCTACGAGCAGTACTTC
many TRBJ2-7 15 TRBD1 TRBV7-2 CASSPRTGGRYEQYF TGTGCCAGCAGCCCGAGGACAGGGGGCAGGTACGAGCAGTACTTC
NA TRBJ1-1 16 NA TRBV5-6 CASSWRGNTPAGEAFF TGTGCCAGCAGCTGGCGGGGGAACACACCTGCGGGTGAAGCTTTCTTT
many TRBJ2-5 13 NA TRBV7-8 CASSKLNTETQYF TGTGCCAGCAGCAAGTTAAACACGGAGACCCAGTACTTC
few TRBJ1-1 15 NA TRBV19 CASSLRTTANTEAFF TGTGCCAGTAGTTTAAGGACGACAGCGAACACTGAAGCTTTCTTT